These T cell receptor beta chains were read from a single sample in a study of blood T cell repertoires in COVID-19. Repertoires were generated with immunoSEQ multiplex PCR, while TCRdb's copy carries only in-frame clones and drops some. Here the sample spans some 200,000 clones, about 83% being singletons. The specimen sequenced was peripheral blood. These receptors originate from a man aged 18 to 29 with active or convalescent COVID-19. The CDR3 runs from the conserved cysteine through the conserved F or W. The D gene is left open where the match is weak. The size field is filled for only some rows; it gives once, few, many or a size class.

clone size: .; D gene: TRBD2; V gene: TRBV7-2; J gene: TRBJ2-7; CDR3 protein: CASSSFGRAGGYEQYF; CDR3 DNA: TGTGCCAGCAGCTCCTTTGGTAGGGCGGGAGGCTACGAGCAGTACTTC
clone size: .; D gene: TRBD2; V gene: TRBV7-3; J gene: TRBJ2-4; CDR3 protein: CASSLTGLADTKNIQYF; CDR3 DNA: TGTGCCAGCAGCTTAACGGGGCTAGCGGACACCAAAAACATTCAGTACTTC
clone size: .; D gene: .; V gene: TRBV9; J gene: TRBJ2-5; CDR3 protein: CASSVGQGMGETQYF; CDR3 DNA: TGTGCCAGCAGCGTCGGCCAGGGAATGGGTGAGACCCAGTACTTC
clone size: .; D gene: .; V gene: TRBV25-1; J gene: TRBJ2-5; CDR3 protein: CASSGTAQETQYF; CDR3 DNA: TGTGCCAGCAGTGGGACAGCCCAAGAGACCCAGTACTTC
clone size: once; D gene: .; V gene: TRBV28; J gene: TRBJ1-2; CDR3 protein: CASWDSRNYGYTF; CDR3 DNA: TGTGCCAGTTGGGACTCTCGAAACTATGGCTACACCTTC
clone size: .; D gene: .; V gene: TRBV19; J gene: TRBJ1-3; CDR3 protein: CASILDGSSGNTIYF; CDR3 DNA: TGTGCCAGTATCCTGGACGGGAGCTCTGGAAACACCATATATTTT
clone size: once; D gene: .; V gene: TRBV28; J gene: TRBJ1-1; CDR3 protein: CASSLGASTEAFF; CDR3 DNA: TGTGCCAGCAGTTTAGGGGCGAGCACTGAAGCTTTCTTT
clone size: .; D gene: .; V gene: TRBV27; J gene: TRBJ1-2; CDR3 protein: CASSWQGSNYGYTF; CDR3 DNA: TGTGCCAGCAGTTGGCAGGGCTCTAACTATGGCTACACCTTC
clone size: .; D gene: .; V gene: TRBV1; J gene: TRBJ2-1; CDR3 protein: CTSSQDRGSKINEQFF; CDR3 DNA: TGCACCAGCAGCCAAGATCGCGGGAGTAAAATAAATGAGCAGTTCTTC
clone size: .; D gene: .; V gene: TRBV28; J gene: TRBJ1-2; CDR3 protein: CASSFQGYDYGYTF; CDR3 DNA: TGTGCCAGCAGTTTTCAGGGGTACGACTATGGCTACACCTTC
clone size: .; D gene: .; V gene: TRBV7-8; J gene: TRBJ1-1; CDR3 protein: CASSFPQGQAFF; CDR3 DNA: TGTGCCAGCAGCTTCCCCCAGGGGCAAGCTTTCTTT
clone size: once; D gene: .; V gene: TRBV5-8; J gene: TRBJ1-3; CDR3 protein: CASSLQRTASGNTIYF; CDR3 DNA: TGTGCCAGCAGCTTGCAGCGGACGGCATCTGGAAACACCATATATTTT
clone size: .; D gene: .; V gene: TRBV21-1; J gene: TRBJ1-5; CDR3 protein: CASSLGNQPQHF; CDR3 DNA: TGTGCCAGCAGTCTAGGCAATCAGCCCCAGCATTTT
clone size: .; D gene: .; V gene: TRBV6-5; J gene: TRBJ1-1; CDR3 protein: CASSYSISGGTEAFF; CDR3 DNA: TGTGCCAGCAGTTACTCGATCTCGGGGGGCACTGAAGCTTTCTTT
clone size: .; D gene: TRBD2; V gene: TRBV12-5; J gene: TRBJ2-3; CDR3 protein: CASGLYPLLREYGTDTQYF; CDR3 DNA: TGTGCTAGTGGTTTGTATCCCCTTTTGCGGGAGTACGGCACAGATACGCAGTATTTT
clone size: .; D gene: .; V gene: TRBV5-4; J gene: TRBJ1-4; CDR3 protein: CASSLSAGRGGEKLFF; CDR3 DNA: TGTGCCAGCAGCCTGTCCGCGGGCAGGGGTGGTGAAAAACTGTTTTTT
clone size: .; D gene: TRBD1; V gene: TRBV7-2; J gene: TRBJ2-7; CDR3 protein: CASSLGTGTEEQYF; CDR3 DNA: TGTGCCAGCAGCTTAGGTACTGGGACAGAAGAGCAGTACTTC
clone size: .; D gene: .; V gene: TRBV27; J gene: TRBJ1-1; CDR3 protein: CASSFRGRAEAFF; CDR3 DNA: TGTGCCAGCAGTTTTAGAGGCCGCGCTGAAGCTTTCTTT
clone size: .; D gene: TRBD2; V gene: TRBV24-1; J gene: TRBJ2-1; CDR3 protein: CATSDLLAGHNEQFF; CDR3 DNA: TGTGCCACCAGTGATTTGCTAGCGGGCCACAATGAGCAGTTCTTC
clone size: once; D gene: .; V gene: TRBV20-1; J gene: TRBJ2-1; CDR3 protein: CSATGFNEQFF; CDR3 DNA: TGCAGTGCTACCGGGTTCAATGAGCAGTTCTTC
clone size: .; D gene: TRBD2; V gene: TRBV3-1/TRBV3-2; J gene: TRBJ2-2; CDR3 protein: CASSQGEGSGRRRIGELFF; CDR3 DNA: TGTGCCAGCAGCCAAGGGGAAGGTAGCGGGAGAAGAAGGATCGGGGAGCTGTTTTTT
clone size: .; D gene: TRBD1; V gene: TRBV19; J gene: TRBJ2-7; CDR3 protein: CASSMDRGTYEQYF; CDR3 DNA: TGTGCCAGTAGTATGGACAGGGGAACTTACGAGCAGTACTTC
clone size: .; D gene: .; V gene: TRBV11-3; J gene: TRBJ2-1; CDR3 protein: CASSSGLYNEQFF; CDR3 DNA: TGTGCCAGCAGCTCGGGACTTTACAATGAGCAGTTCTTC
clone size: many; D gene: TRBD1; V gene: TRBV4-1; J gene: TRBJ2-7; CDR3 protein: CASSQVGQGYEQYF; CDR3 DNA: TGCGCCAGCAGCCAAGTGGGACAGGGCTACGAGCAGTACTTC
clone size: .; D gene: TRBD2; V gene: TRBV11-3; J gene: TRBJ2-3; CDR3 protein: CASSKPAGTSGGGSTDTQYF; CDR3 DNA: TGTGCCAGCAGCAAGCCGGCCGGGACTAGCGGGGGGGGAAGCACAGATACGCAGTATTTT
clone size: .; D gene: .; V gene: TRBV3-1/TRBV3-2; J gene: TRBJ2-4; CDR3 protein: CASSQETGQPRAKNIQYF; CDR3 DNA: TGTGCCAGCAGCCAAGAAACTGGACAGCCGCGAGCCAAAAACATTCAGTACTTC
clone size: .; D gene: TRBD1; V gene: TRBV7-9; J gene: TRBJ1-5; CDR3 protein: CASSFIRDRSNQPQHF; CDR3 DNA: TGTGCCAGCAGCTTCATACGGGACAGAAGTAATCAGCCCCAGCATTTT
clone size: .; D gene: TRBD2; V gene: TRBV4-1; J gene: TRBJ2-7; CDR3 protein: CASSQDGTRIYEQYF; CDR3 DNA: TGCGCCAGCAGCCAAGATGGGACTAGGATCTACGAGCAGTACTTC
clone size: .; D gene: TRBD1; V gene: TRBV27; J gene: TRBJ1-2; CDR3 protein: CASRRTGDYGYTF; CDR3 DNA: TGTGCCAGCAGACGGACAGGGGACTATGGCTACACCTTC
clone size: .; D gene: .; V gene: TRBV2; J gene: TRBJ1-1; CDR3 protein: CASILGQVNTEAFF; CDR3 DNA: TGTGCCAGCATATTGGGACAAGTGAACACTGAAGCTTTCTTT
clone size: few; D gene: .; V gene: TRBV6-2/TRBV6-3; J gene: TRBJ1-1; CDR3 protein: CASSIRSITEAFF; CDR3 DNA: TGTGCCAGCAGTATTAGAAGTATAACTGAAGCTTTCTTT
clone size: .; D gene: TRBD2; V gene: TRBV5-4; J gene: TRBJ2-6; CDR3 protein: CASSLGLAGFSGANVLTF; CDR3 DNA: TGTGCCAGCAGCCTCGGACTAGCGGGCTTCTCTGGGGCCAACGTCCTGACTTTC